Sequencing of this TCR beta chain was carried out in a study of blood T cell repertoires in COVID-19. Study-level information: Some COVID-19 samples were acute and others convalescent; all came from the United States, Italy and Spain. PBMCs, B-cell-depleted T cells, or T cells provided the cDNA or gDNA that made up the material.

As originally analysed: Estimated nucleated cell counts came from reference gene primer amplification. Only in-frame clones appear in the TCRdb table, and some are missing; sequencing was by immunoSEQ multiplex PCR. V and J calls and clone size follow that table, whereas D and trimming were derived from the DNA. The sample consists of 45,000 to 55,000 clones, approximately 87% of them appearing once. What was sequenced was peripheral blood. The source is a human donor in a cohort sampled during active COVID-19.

The CDR3, as DNA: TGTGCCAGCAGCTTGATTAGCGGGGGGTCAGATACGCAGTATTTT. Amino acid sequence: CASSLISGGSDTQYF. The chain carries TRBV5-5 and TRBJ2-3; 10 bases map to TRBD2. Germline V gene lookup returns CDR1 SGHKS and CDR2 YYEKEE (reference sequence). Losses at the gene ends were 1 base for V and 4 bases for J; bases not matched to a gene: 3. This CDR3 spans 15 amino acids.